This TCR beta chain was sequenced during a study of cytomegalovirus exposure and HLA in healthy donors. General study results and limits: Researchers catalogued approximately 170 TCR beta chains as cytomegalovirus-associated. Presence/absence analyses took donor sequencing depth as roughly uniform.

A note on this clone: What it binds is unknown.

PCR was performed using 60 Vbeta and 13 Jbeta primers. The method was immunoSEQ multiplex PCR; TCRdb's version includes in-frame clones alone and lacks a portion of them. There are some 130,000 clones in the sample, with about 1.4% held by the top ten. Trimming cost V 6 bases and J 8 bases, with 19 bases left between them. CDR3 length: 14 residues. Germline V gene lookup returns CDR1 LGHNA and CDR2 YSLEER. The specimen sequenced was PBMCs. The TCR comes from a woman in her forties in good health and CMV-seronegative. V is TRBV4-3 and J is TRBJ1-2; the D gene is possibly TRBD1 (5 bases). CDR3 sequence: CASSLTPGGAGYTF. CDR3 bases: TGCGCCAGCAGTCTGACTCCGGGAGGGGCAGGCTACACCTTC.